Shown below are 14 T cell receptor beta chains from a single sample sequenced in a study of blood T cell repertoires in COVID-19. The protocol was immunoSEQ multiplex PCR, while the TCRdb copy is restricted to in-frame clones and leaves out a portion. The sample yields some 96,000 clones, approximately 86% seen once. Sequenced input: peripheral blood. The source is a man aged 45-60 years with acute or convalescent COVID-19.

The chain has TRBV5-1 and TRBJ1-3, with 7 bases fitting TRBD1. Looked up from germline, CDR1 is SGHRS and CDR2 is YFSETQ. The CDR3 totals 18 residues. V gave up 0 bases and J gave up 0 bases; unmatched junction bases: 9. As DNA, the CDR3 is TGCGCCAGCAGCTTGGGGCCCCAGGGGGAGAGCTCTGGAAACACCATATATTTT. As protein: CASSLGPQGESSGNTIYF.

V and J are TRBV7-6 and TRBJ2-2; TRBD2 is a possible D gene (6 bases). With 7 bases removed from V and 3 bases from J, the gap between germline ends came to 12 bases. The CDR3 is made up of 14 amino acids. The V gene's germline CDR1 is SGHVS and CDR2 FNYEAQ. CDR3 loop: CASTGGWDTGELFF. The CDR3 DNA sequence: TGTGCCAGCACCGGGGGTTGGGACACCGGGGAGCTGTTTTTT. Based on the CDR3 plus reference TRBV7-6 and TRBJ2-2, the full variable domain is GAGVSQSPRYKVTKRGQDVALRCDPISGHVSLYWYRQALGQGPEFLTYFNYEAQQDKSGLPNDRFSAERPEGSISTLTIQRTEQRDSAMYRCASTGGWDTGELFFGEGSRLTVL.

This chain links TRBV29-1 with TRBJ2-1; D is perhaps TRBD2 (6 bases). CDR3 length equals 14 residues. CDR1 and CDR2 from the germline V gene are SQVTM and ANQGSEA. Trimming removed 7 bases from V and 7 bases from J, with 20 bases in between. The CDR3 protein is CSARPGTSRNEQFF. CDR3 nucleotide sequence: TGCAGCGCAAGACCCGGGACTTCCCGTAATGAGCAGTTCTTC.

The chain is built from TRBV7-2 and TRBJ2-2, with 9 bases that match TRBD2. CDR3 length: 16 amino acids. Trimming took 1 base from V and 5 from J; bases not matched to a gene: 5. The germline V gene encodes CDR1 SGHTA and CDR2 FQGNSA. CDR3 in DNA: TGTGCCAGCAGCTTAGGGCTAGCGGGACTTACCGGGGAGCTGTTTTTT. This encodes CASSLGLAGLTGELFF.

This clone was detected only once. The genes are TRBV29-1 and TRBJ2-7; D may be TRBD1 (6 bases). The germline V gene encodes CDR1 SQVTM and CDR2 ANQGSEA. Between the trimmed V and J ends, which lost 6 bases and 7 bases, there was a span of 22 bases. The CDR3 runs 14 residues. CDR3 DNA sequence: TGCAGCGTCGCCAGGGACACTTTTTCGGGGGAGCAGTACTTC. Its translation is CSVARDTFSGEQYF.

The chain employs TRBV18 and TRBJ2-5; 9 nucleotides agree with TRBD1. There are 15 residues in the CDR3. Germline V gene sequence: CDR1 KGHSH, CDR2 LQKENI. V was pared by 6 bases and J by 4 bases, with 9 bases of the junction left unmatched. The CDR3 is CASSQGQGFTETQYF. The CDR3 nucleotides are TGTGCCAGCTCGCAGGGACAGGGTTTTACAGAGACCCAGTACTTC.

The chain recombines TRBV19 with TRBJ2-2; maybe TRBD1 (6 bases). Germline CDR1 reads LNHDA; CDR2 reads SQIVND (reference sequence). The V end lost 1 base, the J end lost 7 bases, and 13 bases lay between the germline ends. The CDR3 has 15 residues. CDR3 bases: TGTGCCAGTAGTATAGGGGGGCGCGGGTTCGGGGAGCTGTTTTTT. Residues: CASSIGGRGFGELFF.

V gene TRBV10-3 combines with J gene TRBJ2-7; 10 bases match TRBD2. This CDR3 comprises 13 residues. V lost 5 bases to trimming and J lost 5 bases; unmatched junction nucleotides: 3. Germline values: CDR1 ENHRY, CDR2 SYGVKD. CDR3 sequence (DNA): TGTGCCATCAGTCAACTAGCGGGAAACGAGCAGTACTTC. Protein sequence: CAISQLAGNEQYF.

The chain uses TRBV4-1 and TRBJ2-7, with TRBD2 matching over 12 bases. Germline V gene sequence: CDR1 MGHRA, CDR2 YSYEKL. Unmatched junction bases numbered 1, after V lost 1 base and J lost 0 bases. The CDR3 runs 16 residues. CDR3 amino acids: CASSQGLAGASYEQYF. The CDR3 nucleotides read TGCGCCAGCAGCCAAGGACTAGCGGGAGCCTCCTACGAGCAGTACTTC.

This clone has just one count. J is TRBJ2-1 and V is TRBV15; 10 nucleotides align to TRBD2. Trimming took 0 bases from V and 6 from J; bases not matched to a gene: 17. Germline V lookup: CDR1 LNHNV, CDR2 YYDKDF (reference sequence). The CDR3 totals 20 residues. The DNA for the CDR3 is TGTGCCACCAGCAGAGATGAGTGGGCTAGCGGGAGAAGGGGAGGCAATGAGCAGTTCTTC. Translation gives CATSRDEWASGRRGGNEQFF.

The chain recombines TRBV24-1 with TRBJ2-1; maybe TRBD2 (6 bases). The CDR3 spans 15 residues. Germline values: CDR1 KGHDR, CDR2 SFDVKD. Trimming removed 3 bases from V and 10 bases from J, with 18 bases in between. CDR3 nucleotide sequence: TGTGCCACCAGTGATCCCGGGAGCCCGGACGGGGAGCAGTTCTTC. Translating it yields CATSDPGSPDGEQFF.

This clone showed up many times. The chain uses TRBV25-1 and TRBJ1-5; weak D call: TRBD1 (5 bases). Looked up from germline, CDR1 is MGHDK and CDR2 is SYGVNS. Trimming cost V 8 bases and J 3 bases, with 17 bases left between them. This CDR3 is 15 amino acids long. CDR3 coding DNA: TGTGCCAGCGGGGGGTCAGGGTCCTTCAATCAGCCCCAGCATTTT. This encodes CASGGSGSFNQPQHF.

The chain recombines TRBV5-6 with TRBJ1-4; D possibly corresponds to TRBD1 (6 bases). CDR3 length equals 15 residues. Trimming left V 0 bases short and J 8 bases short, with 14 bases between. Germline loops: CDR1 SGHDT, CDR2 YYEEEE. CDR3 residues: CASSLGQVLREKLFF. CDR3 DNA sequence: TGTGCCAGCAGCTTGGGACAGGTCCTTAGGGAAAAACTGTTTTTT. Variable domain in full (rest from reference TRBV5-6 and TRBJ1-4): DAGVTQSPTHLIKTRGQQVTLRCSPKSGHDTVSWYQQALGQGPQFIFQYYEEEERQRGNFPDRFSGHQFPNYSSELNVNALLLGDSALYLCASSLGQVLREKLFFGSGTQLSVL.

The rearrangement joins TRBV10-2 to TRBJ1-5; 7 bases agree with TRBD1. The CDR3 extends over 15 amino acids. Germline trimming cut 3 bases from V and 2 bases from J; bases unmatched to any gene: 4. Germline V gene sequence: CDR1 WSHSY, CDR2 SAAADI. This CDR3 reads CASSDDRVGNQPQHF. DNA for the CDR3: TGCGCCAGCAGTGATGACAGGGTGGGCAATCAGCCCCAGCATTTT.